This TCR beta chain was documented in a study of shared clonotypes between healthy human individuals. The investigators split CD4+ cells into a CD45RA+ naive subset and a CD45RA-negative memory subset. Note on this clone: Its antigen is undetermined.

The CDR3 loop spans 11 amino acids. V gave up 5 bases and J gave up 4 bases, with 9 bases separating them. Germline V gives CDR1 SQVTM, CDR2 ANQGSEA. Genomic DNA of each subset was evenly split across several immunoSEQ plates. Libraries were prepared by immunoSEQ multiplex PCR; TCRdb keeps only in-frame clonotypes and omits some of them. The sample contains more than 850,000 clones, around 78% of which appear only once. Overall study results and limits: Rarefaction showed that sequencing of sorted subsets was incomplete (despite large depth). Apart from blood, nothing was sampled; tissue repertoires likely differ.

This chain joins TRBV29-1 and TRBJ2-7; D not resolved. Sequences were obtained from memory CD4+ T cells from PBMCs. The subset was: CD45RA-negative fraction. This clonotype originated in a man between 18 and 29 years old in good health. Some clones in this sample may be carry-over from other donors' samples. The CDR3 spells CSVTTAYEQYF. Written as DNA, the CDR3 is TGCAGCGTTACTACAGCTTACGAGCAGTACTTC.